This T cell receptor beta chain was observed in a study of graft-versus-host responses after intestinal transplantation (dated by TCRdb to about 2021). Context from the whole study: Multivisceral, liver-intestinal, or isolated intestinal transplants were received by the recipients. Graft-versus-host and host-versus-graft alloreactive T cell clones were tracked in the graft, circulation and bone marrow after intestinal transplantation using bulk TCR-beta CDR3 sequencing. To identify alloreactive clones, pre-transplant mixed lymphocyte reaction products were sequenced and compared with unstimulated pre-transplant donor and recipient T cells. Donor T cell macrochimerism was defined as a peak of at least 4% donor T cells among recipient peripheral blood mononuclear cells. Of the approximately 25 intestinal transplant recipients enrolled in the cohort, one of whom was a retransplant, a few patients without pretransplant specimens were excluded. Every recipient was given anti-thymocyte globulin induction, then maintenance tacrolimus and steroids for roughly three years. Samples from three later patients were sequenced in-house on an Illumina MiSeq with MiXCR processing rather than by the commercial service.

Only one count was recorded for this clone. Its binding antigen is unknown. Base qualities are not provided; no much larger clone lies one nucleotide away. The protocol used for the library was the immunoSEQ multiplex PCR assay. In most patients, genomic DNA was isolated using the Qiagen DNeasy Blood and Tissue Kit and sent frozen to Adaptive Biotechnologies for TCR sequencing. For most patients, high-throughput TCR-beta CDR3 sequencing of genomic DNA was performed by Adaptive Biotechnologies. The paper's processing steps were these. Adaptive's ImmunoSEQ software was the source of the TCR sequencing data for 15 to 20 patients, while a few other patients were processed with MiXCR and VDJtools. CD4 versus CD8 sorting errors were corrected by removing sequences found in both subsets at a frequency ratio below 5:1. CDR3 nucleotide sequences shared between donor and recipient were removed because the origin of such sequences could not be assigned. At least 2-fold expansion over unstimulated cells and a minimum CFSE-low frequency of 0.002% (template counts) or 0.001% (read counts) were required for clones to be classified as alloreactive. A clone was considered mappable if detected in the sequenced pre-transplant spleen, lymph node, or MLR CFSE-low populations of the donor or recipient. Cumulative frequency of alloreactive clones was calculated as a percentage of all sequences weighted by copy number. Entries here come from immuneACCESS through TCRdb and include only in-frame sequences with V and J called. Some clones fail to appear in such tables; in the studies checked, an unresolved V gene covers under half of the shortfall, and the cause of the remainder is unknown. That table gives V, J and clone size, and the DNA gave D and trimming. The sample table shows over 85,000 clones, and just under 95% are seen once. The ten largest account for less than 0.5% of the sample.

Points the paper makes about the study in general: GvH clones were detected in recipient bone marrow, and some of these GvH clones were observed earlier in ileal mucosa or blood, consistent with an intestinal mucosal origin. In the allografts of patients with donor T cell macrochimerism, GvH to HvG T cell clonal ratios were high. Early after transplant, peak levels of circulating GvH clones were found to be associated with declines in HvG clones. Conclusions were limited by the relatively low number and heterogeneity of intestinal transplant patients.

The CDR3 runs 18 amino acids, cysteine and phenylalanine included. Just the 54-base CDR3 DNA is kept, in frame starting at base 1. The V end gives up 3 bases and the J end 2 bases, leaving 8 bases in the junction not matched to a gene. According to the germline V gene (reference sequence), CDR1 reads MNHEY and CDR2 reads SMNVEV. Read against the paper, the sample's time point label means: cells obtained before transplantation from donor or recipient. CD3+CD4+ and CD3+CD8+ populations were FACS-sorted from unstimulated pre-transplant donor and recipient cells taken from spleen or lymph nodes. The sequence came from a human donor who received an intestinal transplant. In this chain, TRBV27 is recombined with TRBJ2-2; TRBD2 aligns with 11 central bases. This material consisted of unstimulated CD8+ T cells sorted from spleen or lymph node cells, taken before intestinal transplant. The encoded CDR3 is CASSFLVAGGYNTGELFF. In nucleotide form, the sequence is TGTGCCAGCAGTTTCTTGGTAGCGGGGGGGTATAACACCGGGGAGCTGTTTTTT.